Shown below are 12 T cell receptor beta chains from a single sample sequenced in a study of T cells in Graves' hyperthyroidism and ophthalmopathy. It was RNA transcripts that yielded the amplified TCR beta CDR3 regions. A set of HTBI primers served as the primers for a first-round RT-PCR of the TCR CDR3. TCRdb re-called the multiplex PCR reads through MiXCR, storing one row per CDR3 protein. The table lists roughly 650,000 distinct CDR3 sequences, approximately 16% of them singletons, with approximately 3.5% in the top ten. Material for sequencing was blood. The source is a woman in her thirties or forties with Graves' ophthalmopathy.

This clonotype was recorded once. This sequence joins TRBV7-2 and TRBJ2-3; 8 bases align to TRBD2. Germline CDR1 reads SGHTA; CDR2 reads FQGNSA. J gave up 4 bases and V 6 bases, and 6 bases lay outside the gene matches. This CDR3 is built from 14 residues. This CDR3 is CASRPGLASDTQYF. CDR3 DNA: TGTGCCAGCAGACCTGGACTAGCTTCAGATACGCAGTATTTT.

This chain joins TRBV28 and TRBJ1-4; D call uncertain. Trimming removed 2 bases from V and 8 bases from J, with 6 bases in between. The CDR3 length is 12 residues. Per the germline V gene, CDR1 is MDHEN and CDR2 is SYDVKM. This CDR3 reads CASSLRLEKLFF. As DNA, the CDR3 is TGTGCCAGCAGTTTAAGGTTGGAAAAACTGTTTTTT. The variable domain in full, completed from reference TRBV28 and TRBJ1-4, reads DVKVTQSSRYLVKRTGEKVFLECVQDMDHENMFWYRQDPGLGLRLIYFSYDVKMKEKGDIPEGYSVSREKKERFSLILESASTNQTSMYLCASSLRLEKLFFGSGTQLSVL.

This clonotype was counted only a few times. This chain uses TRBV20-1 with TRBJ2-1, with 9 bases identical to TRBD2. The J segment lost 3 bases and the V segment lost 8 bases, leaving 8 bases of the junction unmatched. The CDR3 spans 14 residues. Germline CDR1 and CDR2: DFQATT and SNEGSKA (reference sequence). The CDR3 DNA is TGCAGTACCAAGCGAGCGGGGGGCTACAATGAGCAGTTCTTC. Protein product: CSTKRAGGYNEQFF.

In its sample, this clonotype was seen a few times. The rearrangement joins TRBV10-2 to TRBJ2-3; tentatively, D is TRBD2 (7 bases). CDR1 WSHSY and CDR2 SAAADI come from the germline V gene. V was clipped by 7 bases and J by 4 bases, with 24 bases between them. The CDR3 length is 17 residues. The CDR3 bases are TGCGCCAGCATGACAGGTCCGGCGGGGGCCCCCCCAGATACGCAGTATTTT. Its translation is CASMTGPAGAPPDTQYF.

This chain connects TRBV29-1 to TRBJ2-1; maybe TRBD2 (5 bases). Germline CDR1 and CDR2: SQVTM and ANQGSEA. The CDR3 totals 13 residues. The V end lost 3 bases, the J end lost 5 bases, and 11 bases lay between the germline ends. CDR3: CSVERVTNNEQFF. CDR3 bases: TGCAGCGTTGAGAGGGTGACCAACAATGAGCAGTTCTTC.

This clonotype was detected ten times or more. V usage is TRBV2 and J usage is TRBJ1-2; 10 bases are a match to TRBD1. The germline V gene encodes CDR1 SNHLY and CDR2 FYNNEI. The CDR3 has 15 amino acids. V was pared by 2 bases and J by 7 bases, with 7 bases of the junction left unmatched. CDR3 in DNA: TGTGCCAGCAGTGAATCCGACAGGGGGCATCTTGGCTACACCTTC. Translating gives CASSESDRGHLGYTF.

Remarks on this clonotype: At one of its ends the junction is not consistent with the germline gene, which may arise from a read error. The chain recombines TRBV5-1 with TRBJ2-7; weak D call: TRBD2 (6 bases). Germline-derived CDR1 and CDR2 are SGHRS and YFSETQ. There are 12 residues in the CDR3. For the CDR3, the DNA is TGTGCCAGCAGCCCCCGGGACTCCGAGCAGTACTTC. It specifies CASSPRDSEQYF.

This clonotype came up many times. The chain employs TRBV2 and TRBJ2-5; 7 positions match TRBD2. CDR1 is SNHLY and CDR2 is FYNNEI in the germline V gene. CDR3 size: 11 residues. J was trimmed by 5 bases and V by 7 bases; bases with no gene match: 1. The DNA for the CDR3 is TGTGCCAGCAAAGCGGGGGAGACCCAGTACTTC. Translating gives CASKAGETQYF.

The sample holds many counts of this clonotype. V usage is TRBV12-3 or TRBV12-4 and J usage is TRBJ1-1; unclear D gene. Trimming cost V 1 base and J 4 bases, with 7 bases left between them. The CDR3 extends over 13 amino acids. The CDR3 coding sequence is TGTGCCAGCAGTTTAGAGGTTTTCACTGAAGCTTTCTTT. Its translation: CASSLEVFTEAFF.

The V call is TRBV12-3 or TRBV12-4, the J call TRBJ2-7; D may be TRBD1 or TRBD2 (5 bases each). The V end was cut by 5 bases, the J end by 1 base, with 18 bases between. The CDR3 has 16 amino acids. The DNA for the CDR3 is TGTGCCAGCAGTCCTTGGGGACGCGTACTTTCCTACGAGCAGTACTTC. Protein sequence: CASSPWGRVLSYEQYF.

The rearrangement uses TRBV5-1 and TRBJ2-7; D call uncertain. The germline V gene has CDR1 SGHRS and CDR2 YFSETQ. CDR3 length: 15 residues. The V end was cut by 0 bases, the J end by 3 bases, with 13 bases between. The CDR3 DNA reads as TGCGCCAGCAGCTTGGCAGAGTATGGCGTCTACGAGCAGTACTTC. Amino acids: CASSLAEYGVYEQYF. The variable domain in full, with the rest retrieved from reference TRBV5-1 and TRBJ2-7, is KAGVTQTPRYLIKTRGQQVTLSCSPISGHRSVSWYQQTPGQGLQFLFEYFSETQRNKGNFPGRFSGRQFSNSRSEMNVSTLELGDSALYLCASSLAEYGVYEQYFGPGTRLTVT.

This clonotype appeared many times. The CDR3 DNA reads as TGTGCCAGCAAAGACCCAACAGCCACGAACACCGGGGAGCTGTTTTTT. Amino acids: CASKDPTATNTGELFF. The chain has TRBV2 and TRBJ2-2; unclear D gene. This CDR3 has 16 residues. From germline, CDR1 is SNHLY and CDR2 FYNNEI. Trimming left V 7 bases short and J 0 bases short, with 15 bases between.